This T cell receptor beta chain was sequenced in a study of blood T cell repertoires in COVID-19. Study-level information: Donors in the United States, Italy and Spain gave samples during acute or convalescent COVID-19. T cells, B-cell-depleted T cells, or PBMCs provided the cDNA or gDNA that served as material.

Methods used by the authors: Amplified reference gene primers provided the basis for estimating nucleated cell counts. The method was immunoSEQ multiplex PCR; TCRdb's version includes in-frame clones alone and lacks a portion of them. V, J and clone size reflect that table, while D and trimming were determined from the DNA. The sample lists roughly 330,000 clones, around 89% occurring once. Sequenced input: peripheral blood. The sequence derives from a woman aged 45-65 years with active or convalescent COVID-19.

CDR3 protein: CASSLNLRETQYF. The CDR3, as DNA: TGTGCCAGCAGCCTAAACCTTCGGGAGACCCAGTACTTC. The chain combines TRBV7-2 with TRBJ2-5; D is unclear. Germline CDR1 reads SGHTA; CDR2 reads FQGNSA. The CDR3 contains 13 residues. Deletions cut 5 bases from V and 5 bases from J, with 12 bases between. The whole variable domain, remainder taken from reference TRBV7-2 and TRBJ2-5, is GAGVSQSPSNKVTEKGKDVELRCDPISGHTALYWYRQSLGQGLEFLIYFQGNSAPDKSGLPSDRFSAERTGGSVSTLTIQRTQQEDSAVYLCASSLNLRETQYFGPGTRLLVL.